The present T cell receptor beta chain was sequenced within a study of blood T cells in healthy people across ages. As to this clonotype: Its antigen is not identified.

Study-wide points: TCR beta diversity per million T cells fell roughly linearly with age.

A second PCR, run for roughly 7 to 11 cycles, used a sample-barcoded 5' primer plus a J-beta primer mix. TCRdb recomputed calls from the 5' RACE reads with MiXCR, one row per CDR3 protein. The sample contains about 620,000 distinct CDR3 sequences, around a fifth of which appear only once. CDR3 length: 16 amino acids. Per the germline V gene, CDR1 is MDHEN and CDR2 is SYDVKM. Trimming removed 5 bases from V and 4 bases from J; junction bases left unmatched: 11. The clonotype was recovered from a man between 65 and 80 years old in good health. The sample consisted of blood. The rearrangement links TRBV28 to TRBJ2-3; 8 bases are shared with TRBD1. The CDR3 nucleotides are TGTGCCAGCAGTCCCTGGACAGGGCGTATTGCAGATACGCAGTATTTT. It yields the protein CASSPWTGRIADTQYF. Variable domain in full (rest from reference TRBV28 and TRBJ2-3): DVKVTQSSRYLVKRTGEKVFLECVQDMDHENMFWYRQDPGLGLRLIYFSYDVKMKEKGDIPEGYSVSREKKERFSLILESASTNQTSMYLCASSPWTGRIADTQYFGPGTRLTVL.